This is a list of T cell receptor beta chains from one sample in a study of blood T cell repertoires in COVID-19. Here immunoSEQ multiplex PCR was the method, and the copy in TCRdb shows in-frame clones only, minus some. Here the sample spans about 40,000 clones, around 84% being singletons. The sample consisted of peripheral blood. These receptors came from a human donor in a cohort sampled during active COVID-19. The CDR3 runs from the conserved cysteine through the conserved F or W. The D gene is left open where the match is weak. Expanded clones are given a class, and other clones once, few, many or no size at all.

>TRBD2|.|TRBV5-1|TRBJ2-2
TGCGCCAGCAGCTCCTATCGACTAGCGGGGGGCGCGAACACCGGGGAGCTGTTTTTT
CASSSYRLAGGANTGELFF
>TRBD1|.|TRBV4-1|TRBJ2-3
TGCGCCAGCAGCCTTTTGGGACAGGACACAGATACGCAGTATTTT
CASSLLGQDTDTQYF
>TRBD2|few|TRBV4-1|TRBJ2-3
TGCGCCAGCAGACTAACTAGCGGGGGGCACACAGATACGCAGTATTTT
CASRLTSGGHTDTQYF
>.|once|TRBV4-1|TRBJ2-1
TGCGCCAGCAGCCTAAAGTGGGAGATCAATGAGCAGTTCTTC
CASSLKWEINEQFF
>.|.|TRBV10-3|TRBJ2-7
TGTGCCATCACTGACAGGACTTCGAGCTCCTACGAGCAGTACTTC
CAITDRTSSSYEQYF
>.|.|TRBV7-8|TRBJ1-3
TGTGCCAGCAGCTTAGCGCAGATTACGTGGGGAAACACCATATATTTT
CASSLAQITWGNTIYF
>.|.|TRBV5-6|TRBJ2-2
TGTGCCAGCAGCCGTCCAGGGGTTAGGGGCACCGGGGAGCTGTTTTTT
CASSRPGVRGTGELFF
>.|.|TRBV6-5|TRBJ2-2
TGTGCCAGCAGTAGAGACAGGCACACCGGGGAGCTGTTTTTT
CASSRDRHTGELFF
>TRBD2|.|TRBV7-3|TRBJ2-5
TGTGCCAGCAGCCTACTAGCGCAACAAGAGACCCAGTACTTC
CASSLLAQQETQYF
>TRBD1|.|TRBV5-4|TRBJ2-7
TGTGCCAGCAGCTCCGGACAGGATCCCTACGAGCAGTACTTC
CASSSGQDPYEQYF
>TRBD2|.|TRBV7-3|TRBJ2-1
TGTGCCAGCAGCTCCCTCGGGGGGTGGGACAATGAGCAGTTCTTC
CASSSLGGWDNEQFF
>TRBD1|.|TRBV2|TRBJ1-5
TGTGCCAGCAGTTCTCTTGGGACAGGGGCCCAGCCCCAGCATTTT
CASSSLGTGAQPQHF
>TRBD1|.|TRBV18|TRBJ1-1
TGTGCCAGCTCACCAACGGGACAGGGAGGCACTGAAGCTTTCTTT
CASSPTGQGGTEAFF
>.|.|TRBV7-2|TRBJ1-2
TGTGCCAGCAGCTTGGAGGCAGGTTATGGCTACACCTTC
CASSLEAGYGYTF
>TRBD1|.|TRBV10-3|TRBJ1-2
TGTGCCATCAGTTGGACAGGGACGGGAAGCTATGGCTACACCTTC
CAISWTGTGSYGYTF
>TRBD2|.|TRBV9|TRBJ2-3
TGTGCCAGCAGCGTAGGGACTAGCCGGGCAGGCTCAGATACGCAGTATTTT
CASSVGTSRAGSDTQYF
>.|.|TRBV5-5|TRBJ2-5
TGTGCCAGCAGCTCAAATCTTCGGGACTCCCCGGACTTC
CASSSNLRDSPDF
>.|.|TRBV7-9|TRBJ1-1
TGTGCCAGCAGCTACAGACAGAACCTGAACACTGAAGCTTTCTTT
CASSYRQNLNTEAFF
>TRBD2|.|TRBV5-1|TRBJ2-5
TGCGCCAGCAGCCTGAGCGGGGGGTACCAAGAGACCCAGTACTTC
CASSLSGGYQETQYF
>.|.|TRBV10-3|TRBJ1-5
TGTGCCATCAGTGAGTCAGTTGGGGGGAGCAATCAGCCCCAGCATTTT
CAISESVGGSNQPQHF
>TRBD1|.|TRBV12-5|TRBJ1-2
TGTGCTAGTGGTTCACCTATGTTCGATGTTACAGGGGGCAACTATGGCTACACCTTC
CASGSPMFDVTGGNYGYTF
>.|.|TRBV5-4|TRBJ2-3
TGTGCCAGCAGCCTGAGGGGGGGTTCAGATACGCAGTATTTT
CASSLRGGSDTQYF
>TRBD2|once|TRBV3-1/TRBV3-2|TRBJ2-5
TGTGCCAGCAGCATAGGGACTAGCAGTTCTATAGAGACCCAGTACTTC
CASSIGTSSSIETQYF
>.|.|TRBV19|TRBJ1-6
TGTGCCAGTAGTACCTACGGGGTCCGTAATTCACCCCTCCACTTT
CASSTYGVRNSPLHF
>TRBD2|.|TRBV7-3|TRBJ2-1
TGTGCCAGCAGCTTAACGGCTAGCGGGCGCAATGAGCAGTTCTTC
CASSLTASGRNEQFF
>.|.|TRBV18|TRBJ1-2
TGTGCCAGCTCACCACCGTCCCTGAGCTATGGCTACACCTTC
CASSPPSLSYGYTF
>.|few|TRBV19|TRBJ1-4
TGTGCCAGTACGGGCAGGGTAGGAGAAAAACTGTTTTTT
CASTGRVGEKLFF
>.|.|TRBV11-2|TRBJ1-1
TGTGCCAGCAGCTTAGAACAGTCTGAAGCTTTCTTT
CASSLEQSEAFF
>TRBD1|.|TRBV5-1|TRBJ1-4
TGCGCCAGCAGCTTGGCGACAGGGCGGGGTGAAAAACTGTTTTTT
CASSLATGRGEKLFF
>.|.|TRBV7-2|TRBJ2-7
TGTGCCAGCAGCTTACGGGGGGCGAGAGAGCAGTACTTC
CASSLRGAREQYF
>.|.|TRBV7-9|TRBJ1-2
TGTGCCAGCAGCCCGGACGTAACAGGGTATGGCTACACCTTC
CASSPDVTGYGYTF
>.|.|TRBV5-1|TRBJ1-6
TGCGCCAGCAGCCCATCACAGTCGAGCTCCTATAATTCACCCCTCCACTTT
CASSPSQSSSYNSPLHF
>TRBD2|.|TRBV5-4|TRBJ2-7
TGTGCCAGCAGCCTCCGGACTAGCAGGAACGAGCAGTACTTC
CASSLRTSRNEQYF
>.|.|TRBV4-2|TRBJ2-3
TGTGCCAGCAGCCATCTCACCGAGGGGGGGCGCACAGATACGCAGTATTTT
CASSHLTEGGRTDTQYF
>TRBD1|.|TRBV14|TRBJ1-2
TGTGCCAGCAGCCAGGGACAGGGGGCGAGTAATGGCTACACCTTC
CASSQGQGASNGYTF
>.|once|TRBV7-9|TRBJ2-7
TGTGCCAGCAGCTCCCCTTCCGAGCAGTACTTC
CASSSPSEQYF
>.|.|TRBV7-9|TRBJ2-5
TGTGCCAGCAGCTTAGCGGCCCCCCCGAAGACCCAGTACTTC
CASSLAAPPKTQYF
>TRBD2|few|TRBV4-2|TRBJ2-3
TGTGCCAGCAGCCAAGCTGGGACTAGCGGGGGGGATCTTCGCACAGATACGCAGTATTTT
CASSQAGTSGGDLRTDTQYF
>.|few|TRBV10-3|TRBJ2-3
TGTGCCATCAGTGAGTCCACGGACACAGGTACGCAGTATTTT
CAISESTDTGTQYF
>.|.|TRBV3-1/TRBV3-2|TRBJ2-7
TGTGCCAGCAGCCAAGCCGGAGGGTTGGCGTACGAGCAGTACTTC
CASSQAGGLAYEQYF
>.|.|TRBV11-3|TRBJ1-1
TGTGCCAGCAGCTCCCGAAGGGGGGGGAACACTGAAGCTTTCTTT
CASSSRRGGNTEAFF
>TRBD2|.|TRBV7-7|TRBJ2-5
TGTGCCAGCAGCCTAAGCGGGGGAGTCGGCCAGGAGACCCAGTACTTC
CASSLSGGVGQETQYF
>.|.|TRBV18|TRBJ1-2
TGTGCCAGCTCACCAAATCTCTATGGCTACACCTTC
CASSPNLYGYTF
>TRBD2|.|TRBV7-3|TRBJ2-2
TGTGCCAGCCAACTAGCGGTTAACACCGGGGAGCTGTTTTTT
CASQLAVNTGELFF
>.|.|TRBV10-3|TRBJ2-3
TGTGCCATCAGTGAGGGGGGGGCCAGCACAGATACGCAGTATTTT
CAISEGGASTDTQYF
>.|once|TRBV4-1|TRBJ1-5
TGCGCCAGCAGCCAGACCGGGACATTAATACCTCAGCCCCAGCATTTT
CASSQTGTLIPQPQHF
>.|.|TRBV3-1/TRBV3-2|TRBJ1-1
TGTGCCAGCAGCCTCGGGGGGGACCTGAACACTGAAGCTTTCTTT
CASSLGGDLNTEAFF
>.|.|TRBV21-1|TRBJ1-2
TGTGCCAGCAGCGCCCGGACAGTCTATGGCTACACCTTC
CASSARTVYGYTF
>.|.|TRBV14|TRBJ1-1
TGTGCCAGCAGCCCATTCTCAACAGGAAAGGCTTTCTTT
CASSPFSTGKAFF